The 15 T cell receptor beta chains in this list originate from one sample, sequenced in a study of T cell responses to AZD1222 COVID-19 vaccine. The table came from immunoSEQ multiplex PCR; TCRdb's copy has only in-frame clones and leaves some out. This sample yields some 130,000 clones, of which more than 75% are seen a single time; around 1% belongs to the top ten. The sample here was peripheral blood, taken 28 days after the second AZD1222 dose. Receptor source: an adult who received the AZD1222 COVID-19 vaccine.

J is TRBJ1-3 and V is TRBV5-5; D remains unclear. Per germline, CDR1 SGHKS and CDR2 YYEKEE (reference sequence). Trimming removed 4 bases at V and 0 bases at J, with 11 bases between. The CDR3 runs 15 residues. This chain's CDR3 is CASSPGGISGNTIYF. In DNA form, the CDR3 reads TGTGCCAGCAGCCCAGGAGGGATCTCTGGAAACACCATATATTTT. Combining the CDR3 with reference TRBV5-5 and TRBJ1-3 gives the whole variable domain DAGVTQSPTHLIKTRGQQVTLRCSPISGHKSVSWYQQVLGQGPQFIFQYYEKEERGRGNFPDRFSARQFPNYSSELNVNALLLGDSALYLCASSPGGISGNTIYFGEGSWLTVV.

The chain recombines TRBV30 with TRBJ2-7, with D maybe TRBD2 (5 bases). Germline V lookup: CDR1 GTSNPN, CDR2 SVGIG (reference sequence). V lost 3 bases and J 4 bases, leaving 16 bases between the germline ends. This CDR3 contains 14 residues. CDR3 bases: TGTGCCTGGAGCCCCGTTTGGCGGAGGTACGAGCAGTACTTC. Its translation is CAWSPVWRRYEQYF.

The rearrangement joins TRBV5-4 to TRBJ2-2; D perhaps matches TRBD1 (6 bases). V lost 5 bases, J lost 7 bases, and 9 bases lay in between. The germline gives CDR1 SGHNT, CDR2 YYREEE (reference sequence). CDR3 length equals 12 residues. CDR3 protein: CASSWDNGELFF. CDR3 bases: TGTGCCAGCAGTTGGGACAACGGGGAGCTGTTTTTT.

This chain uses TRBV7-9 with TRBJ1-4; no firm D call. V was pared by 5 bases and J by 5 bases, with 9 bases between. Germline-derived CDR1 and CDR2 are SEHNR and FQNEAQ (reference sequence). This CDR3 has 13 residues. The CDR3: CASSLVSNEKLFF. The CDR3 DNA sequence: TGTGCCAGCAGCCTAGTTTCGAATGAAAAACTGTTTTTT.

CDR3 loop: CASSQDRFTEAFF. Here the CDR3 DNA reads TGTGCCAGCAGCCAAGATCGGTTCACTGAAGCTTTCTTT. The chain links TRBV4-2 to TRBJ1-1; D gene uncertain. With 0 bases removed from V and 4 bases from J, the gap between germline ends came to 6 bases. The CDR3 extends over 13 amino acids. Germline CDR1 reads LGHNA; CDR2 reads YNFKEQ.

The chain recombines TRBV5-1 with TRBJ2-5; 9 bases align to TRBD2. The CDR3 loop spans 15 amino acids. V was clipped by 0 bases and J by 7 bases; unmatched bases: 7. The germline V gene has CDR1 SGHRS and CDR2 YFSETQ. CDR3 residues: CASSLGLAVVGTQYF. The CDR3 DNA sequence: TGCGCCAGCAGCTTGGGACTAGCGGTGGTGGGGACCCAGTACTTC.

This clone was seen just once. This rearrangement joins TRBV18 to TRBJ1-2; 7 bases align to TRBD1. Germline V lookup: CDR1 KGHSH, CDR2 LQKENI. This CDR3 is built from 15 residues. After removal of 4 bases from V and 3 bases from J, the junction contained 8 bases not matched to a gene. DNA for the CDR3: TGTGCCAGCTCACGATCGACAGGGTTCGACTATGGCTACACCTTC. Amino acids: CASSRSTGFDYGYTF.

The chain uses TRBV19 and TRBJ1-5; perhaps TRBD1 as D (5 bases). Germline lookup yields CDR1 LNHDA and CDR2 SQIVND (reference sequence). Trimming left V 7 bases short and J 6 bases short, with 19 bases between. The CDR3 is 15 residues long. CDR3: CASTQEPGRGQPQHF. Written as DNA, the CDR3 is TGTGCCAGTACCCAAGAGCCGGGAAGGGGTCAGCCCCAGCATTTT.

This sequence joins TRBV12-3 or TRBV12-4 and TRBJ1-5; no clear D. V dropped 5 bases and J dropped 6 bases, with 8 bases sitting between them. The CDR3 spans 12 residues. CDR3 nucleotides: TGTGCCAGCAGTGGCCAGAGTCAGCCCCAGCATTTT. Encoded protein: CASSGQSQPQHF.

The chain employs TRBV11-2 and TRBJ2-2; 11 nucleotides agree with TRBD1. Trimming removed 5 bases from V and 7 bases from J; junction bases left unmatched: 6. Germline CDR1 SGHAT, CDR2 FQNNGV. This CDR3 contains 15 residues. The CDR3 here is CASSPGQGGDGELFF. In nucleotides, the CDR3 is TGTGCCAGCAGCCCGGGACAGGGGGGGGACGGGGAGCTGTTTTTT.

The chain joins TRBV5-5 to TRBJ1-2, with D maybe TRBD1 (5 bases). Germline CDR1 is SGHKS and CDR2 is YYEKEE (reference sequence). V was cut by 0 bases and J by 4 bases, with 13 bases left in between. This CDR3 is built from 15 residues. CDR3 coding DNA: TGTGCCAGCAGCTTGGTAGGACAAGGACCCTATGGCTACACCTTC. Its protein product is CASSLVGQGPYGYTF.

The rearrangement uses TRBV7-8 and TRBJ2-2; 10 bases fit TRBD1. From germline, CDR1 is SGHVS and CDR2 FQNEAQ. Trimming took 5 bases from V and 5 from J; bases not matched to a gene: 5. CDR3 length: 15 residues. The CDR3 DNA sequence: TGTGCCAGCAGCCTCCGGGACAGGGGTACCGGGGAGCTGTTTTTT. Protein: CASSLRDRGTGELFF.

This chain links TRBV10-3 with TRBJ2-1; 7 bases agree with TRBD2. The J segment lost 4 bases and the V segment lost 5 bases, leaving 2 bases of the junction unmatched. Germline CDR1 ENHRY, CDR2 SYGVKD. The CDR3 has 13 residues. Here the CDR3 reads CAISSSGYNEQFF. In nucleotides, the CDR3 is TGTGCCATCAGTTCTAGCGGATACAATGAGCAGTTCTTC.

This clone was counted a few times. Other DNA variants within this sample encode the same CDR3. The chain joins TRBV24-1 to TRBJ2-2, with 8 positions matching TRBD1. The V and J ends lost 4 bases and 3 bases, in that order; junction bases with no gene match: 6. Germline V gene lookup returns CDR1 KGHDR and CDR2 SFDVKD. The CDR3 runs 16 residues. The CDR3 DNA sequence: TGTGCCACCAGTGACCCCGGACAGGGAGACACCGGGGAGCTGTTTTTT. This sequence encodes CATSDPGQGDTGELFF.

The chain joins TRBV2 to TRBJ1-5; TRBD1 agrees at 7 bases. Germline V CDR1 and CDR2: SNHLY, FYNNEI. The CDR3 contains 17 residues. V lost 6 bases and J lost 2; bases outside the gene matches: 13. The CDR3, as DNA: TGTGCCAGCAGCTCCCTGACAGGGCGGTTGGGCAATCAGCCCCAGCATTTT. Translating gives CASSSLTGRLGNQPQHF.